This entry is about one TCR beta chain. The source of the sample is a study of blood T cell repertoires in COVID-19. V lost 6 bases and J lost 8; bases outside the gene matches: 12. This CDR3 spans 17 amino acids. CDR1 MNHEY and CDR2 SVGEGT come from the germline V gene. Clones were sequenced by immunoSEQ multiplex PCR, and TCRdb holds only the in-frame ones, with some missing. Among 250,000 to 300,000 clones listed, approximately 91% were seen once. This receptor was obtained from a human donor in a cohort exposed to, infected with or recovered from COVID-19 (not recorded which). The donor label of this sample is uncertain. The chain carries TRBV6-2 or TRBV6-3 and TRBJ2-1; 14 nucleotides align to TRBD2. Specimen: PBMCs or T cells enriched from blood (not recorded which). The CDR3 region is CASSLRLAGGIDDEQFF. In DNA form, the CDR3 reads TGTGCCAGCAGCCTCAGACTAGCGGGGGGGATAGACGATGAGCAGTTCTTC.